This TCR beta chain comes out of a study of T cell repertoires in cytomegalovirus infection. Whole-study context: Carrying CMV and the relevant HLA type showed in public TCR beta signatures. Study-level findings and limits: In two of eight donors, the top clonotype was HLA-C-restricted CMV-specific.

There are a few counts of this clonotype. The antigen remains undetermined. TCRdb re-called the reads with MiXCR, one entry per CDR3 protein. Of approximately 730,000 distinct CDR3 sequences listed, 25% to 35% are singletons. The germline V gene encodes CDR1 MNHNY and CDR2 SVGAGI (reference sequence). J lost 7 bases, V lost 6 bases, and 10 bases had no gene match. The CDR3 has 14 residues. The receptor was derived from a human donor in good health (CMV status not recorded). Some clones in this sample may be carry-over from other donors' samples. The chain recombines TRBV6-6 with TRBJ1-2; 8 bases match TRBD1. The sequences come from cultured CD8+ T cells from PBMCs, collected from culture after CMV antigen stimulation. The CDR3 DNA follows: TGTGCCAGCAGCTACCCCCAGGGGGCGGCTGGCTACACCTTC. It yields the protein CASSYPQGAAGYTF.